This TCR beta chain was recovered during a study of OX40 agonist ivuxolimab in advanced cancers. General study findings and limits: There were, on average, more expanded clones in CD8+ T cells than in CD4+.

Method: immunoSEQ multiplex PCR; TCRdb's copy keeps in-frame clones and lacks some. The sample lists around 74,000 clones, around nine tenths seen once, with around 2.4% in the top ten. Regarding this clone: Its antigen is not identified.

Between the trimmed V and J ends, which lost 3 bases and 7 bases, there was a span of 20 bases. This CDR3 is 15 amino acids long. Looked up from germline, CDR1 is SGDLS and CDR2 is YYNGEE. This receptor was identified in an adult with an advanced solid tumor such as melanoma, head and neck, liver or kidney cancer. The gene calls are TRBV9 and TRBJ2-7, with D maybe TRBD2 (6 bases). Sequencing used CD4+ or CD8+ T cells sorted from blood, obtained in a trial of the OX40 agonist ivuxolimab. This chain's CDR3 is CASSARLGDSWEQYF. The CDR3 DNA follows: TGTGCCAGCAGCGCTAGACTTGGGGACTCCTGGGAGCAGTACTTC.